This TCR beta chain appears in the sequencing data of a study of graft-versus-host responses after intestinal transplantation. On the study more broadly: Recipients underwent multivisceral, liver-intestinal, or isolated intestinal transplants. Induction using anti-thymocyte globulin, followed by tacrolimus and steroids for 3 to 4 years, was given to all recipients. Notes on the study in general: Early post-transplant falls in HvG clones accompanied the peak levels of circulating GvH clones.

Germline CDR1 reads MNHEY; CDR2 reads SMNVEV (reference sequence). This CDR3 contains 14 residues. J lost 8 bases, V lost 6 bases, and 12 bases had no gene match. Repertoires were generated with immunoSEQ multiplex PCR, while TCRdb's copy carries only in-frame clones and drops some. The sample lists 70,000 to 95,000 clones, over 85% seen once, with around 1.2% in the top ten. Concerning this clone: Antigen specificity is unknown.

This clonotype was sampled from a human donor who was the organ donor for an intestinal transplant. The chain carries TRBV27 and TRBJ1-2, with TRBD1 matching over 7 bases. Source: unstimulated CD8+ T cells sorted from spleen or lymph node cells, taken before transplant. The CDR3 DNA reads as TGTGCCAGCAGCCTCGCGCAAGGGGGCCGGGGCTACACCTTC. This translates into CASSLAQGGRGYTF.